A single sample is the source of the 26 T cell receptor beta chains below, sequenced in a study of cytomegalovirus exposure and HLA in healthy donors. Researchers ran the PCR with 60 Vbeta and 13 Jbeta primers. TCRdb keeps only in-frame clones here, not all; method: immunoSEQ multiplex PCR. Seen here are 150,000 to 200,000 clones, 70% to 80% observed once, and the top ten hold 0.69%. The sequencing sample was made of PBMCs. The receptors were gathered from a woman in her 40s in good health and CMV-seronegative.

The V and J genes are TRBV4-1 and TRBJ2-3; D might be TRBD1 (5 bases). The CDR3 is 16 residues long. The V gene lost 0 bases and the J gene lost 8 bases, with 18 bases spanning the gap. Germline assignment: CDR1 MGHRA and CDR2 YSYEKL. The CDR3 sequence is CASSQDTFAVGATQYF. The CDR3 DNA follows: TGCGCCAGCAGCCAAGATACTTTCGCGGTTGGGGCTACGCAGTATTTT.

V and J are TRBV11-3 and TRBJ2-1; 7 bases match TRBD2. Trimming took 4 bases from V and 7 from J; bases not matched to a gene: 13. The CDR3 runs 16 residues. The V gene's germline CDR1 is SGHNT and CDR2 YENEEA. CDR3 sequence: CASSSLSGRGGNEQFF. As DNA, the CDR3 is TGTGCCAGCAGCTCACTTAGCGGGCGAGGAGGTAATGAGCAGTTCTTC.

This rearrangement joins TRBV11-1 to TRBJ2-5; 9 bases match TRBD2. With V trimmed by 5 bases and J by 5 bases, 12 bases remained unmatched. This CDR3 region has 16 residues. CDR1 and CDR2 (germline): SGHAT, FQDESV (reference sequence). The CDR3 DNA sequence: TGTGCCAGCAGCCTCCGTCCTAGCGGGGCGAGGGAGACCCAGTACTTC. Its translation: CASSLRPSGARETQYF.

This chain uses TRBV14 with TRBJ2-5, with a tentative D call TRBD1 (5 bases). The CDR3 contains 13 residues. V lost 5 bases and J lost 4, with 11 bases in between. Germline V CDR1 and CDR2: SGHDN, FVKESK. The CDR3 region is CASSSYQGETQYF. CDR3 sequence (DNA): TGTGCCAGCAGCTCGTATCAGGGAGAGACCCAGTACTTC.

This rearrangement joins TRBV9 to TRBJ2-1, with 12 bases fitting TRBD2. Germline lookup yields CDR1 SGDLS and CDR2 YYNGEE. The CDR3 spans 16 residues. Unmatched junction bases numbered 6, after V lost 2 bases and J lost 6 bases. The CDR3 DNA follows: TGTGCCAGCAGCGTGCGGACTAGCGGGAATCTCAATGAGCAGTTCTTC. Encoded protein: CASSVRTSGNLNEQFF.

The chain links TRBV15 to TRBJ1-2; 9 bases match TRBD1. Losses at the gene ends were 7 bases for V and 3 bases for J; bases not matched to a gene: 3. Germline lookup yields CDR1 LNHNV and CDR2 YYDKDF (reference sequence). CDR3 length equals 13 residues. The CDR3 reads CATTRDRDYGYTF. CDR3 DNA sequence: TGTGCCACCACCCGGGACAGGGACTATGGCTACACCTTC.

The V and J genes are TRBV25-1 and TRBJ2-5, with D possibly matching TRBD2 (6 bases). This CDR3 is 15 amino acids long. CDR1 and CDR2 (germline): MGHDK, SYGVNS. Trimming shortened V by 0 bases and J by 5 bases, and 13 bases separated the two germline ends. CDR3 nucleotides: TGTGCCAGCAGTGAATATCGAACTCGGGGGGAGACCCAGTACTTC. Translation: CASSEYRTRGETQYF.

The V call is TRBV11-3, the J call TRBJ1-1; 8 nucleotides agree with TRBD1. The CDR3 spans 15 residues. Looked up from germline, CDR1 is SGHNT and CDR2 is YENEEA. With 3 bases clipped from V and 1 base from J, the junction kept 4 bases outside the gene matches. CDR3 DNA sequence: TGTGCCAGCAGCTTGCCCGGGACAGGGAACACTGAAGCTTTCTTT. Residues: CASSLPGTGNTEAFF.

This clone has only one observation. This chain connects TRBV5-1 to TRBJ1-4; 8 bases match TRBD1. CDR1 and CDR2 (germline): SGHRS, YFSETQ. V trimming: 3 bases; J trimming: 8 bases; junction bases outside the gene matches: 15. This CDR3 is built from 17 residues. Here the CDR3 reads CASSSLPSTGVWEKLFF. In DNA form, the CDR3 reads TGCGCCAGCAGCTCGCTCCCATCGACAGGGGTCTGGGAAAAACTGTTTTTT. Based on the CDR3 plus reference TRBV5-1 and TRBJ1-4, the full variable domain is KAGVTQTPRYLIKTRGQQVTLSCSPISGHRSVSWYQQTPGQGLQFLFEYFSETQRNKGNFPGRFSGRQFSNSRSEMNVSTLELGDSALYLCASSSLPSTGVWEKLFFGSGTQLSVL.

V and J are TRBV7-3 and TRBJ2-2, with a weak D call TRBD2 (5 bases). Trimming pared 2 bases from V and 6 bases from J, leaving 7 bases between. From germline, CDR1 is SGHTA and CDR2 FQGTGA. There are 13 residues in the CDR3. CDR3 sequence (DNA): TGTGCCAGCAGCTTAGCGGGCCCCGGGGAGCTGTTTTTT. It yields the protein CASSLAGPGELFF.

This clone was seen a few times. The rearrangement uses TRBV2 and TRBJ2-7, with D possibly matching TRBD1 (7 bases). CDR3 length: 13 amino acids. Germline CDR1 and CDR2: SNHLY and FYNNEI. V shed 11 bases and J shed 7 bases, with 21 bases lying between them. CDR3 amino acids: CASQESGGWEQYF. The CDR3 bases are TGTGCCTCCCAAGAATCAGGGGGGTGGGAGCAGTACTTC.

The V call is TRBV11-3, the J call TRBJ2-1; a weak D match, TRBD2 (6 bases). Trimming took off 2 bases at V and 7 bases at J, with 12 bases between the two ends. The CDR3 loop spans 14 amino acids. Looked up from germline, CDR1 is SGHNT and CDR2 is YENEEA. CDR3: CASSLSPAGNEQFF. In DNA form, the CDR3 reads TGTGCCAGCAGCTTATCGCCTGCGGGGAATGAGCAGTTCTTC.

The chain uses TRBV6-5 and TRBJ2-7, with 8 positions matching TRBD2. Germline V gene lookup returns CDR1 MNHEY and CDR2 SVGAGI. The J segment lost 9 bases and the V segment lost 7 bases, leaving 11 bases of the junction unmatched. This CDR3 has 13 amino acids. The CDR3 protein is CASNTGGAERQYF. CDR3 DNA: TGTGCCAGCAATACGGGAGGGGCCGAGCGGCAGTACTTC.

The genes are TRBV27 and TRBJ2-5; TRBD1 is a possible D gene (5 bases). The germline gives CDR1 MNHEY, CDR2 SMNVEV (reference sequence). Trimming shortened V by 4 bases and J by 4 bases, and 16 bases separated the two germline ends. The CDR3 has 15 amino acids. In DNA form, the CDR3 reads TGTGCCAGCAGTTCTGGGCCAGGGAACGGAGAGACCCAGTACTTC. This codes for CASSSGPGNGETQYF.

The rearrangement links TRBV12-5 to TRBJ2-5, with 8 nucleotides matching TRBD2. Germline loops: CDR1 LGHNT, CDR2 FRNRAP. After removal of 0 bases from V and 5 bases from J, the junction contained 8 bases not matched to a gene. This CDR3 has 16 residues. For the CDR3, the DNA is TGTGCTAGTGGTTTGGTACACGGGGGGGCCGGGGAGACCCAGTACTTC. This encodes CASGLVHGGAGETQYF.

This chain connects TRBV10-3 to TRBJ2-2, with TRBD2 matching 14 bases. The germline CDR1 and CDR2 sequences are ENHRY and SYGVKD. The trim removed 5 bases at V and 4 bases at J, leaving 9 bases unmatched. The CDR3 covers 18 residues. As DNA, the CDR3 is TGTGCCATCAGTCCGCGGACTAGCGGGAGGATGGGCACCGGGGAGCTGTTTTTT. It encodes CAISPRTSGRMGTGELFF.

This clone was detected only once. The genes are TRBV13 and TRBJ1-2; 8 positions match TRBD1. Germline V gene sequence: CDR1 PRHDT, CDR2 FYEKMQ (reference sequence). The CDR3 extends over 13 amino acids. Unmatched junction bases numbered 1, after V lost 5 bases and J lost 2 bases. The CDR3 region is CASSRQGNYGYTF. In DNA form, the CDR3 reads TGTGCCAGCAGCCGACAGGGGAACTATGGCTACACCTTC.

This clone was seen more than once but under ten times. The chain recombines TRBV6-1 with TRBJ1-1; the D is unclear. The CDR3 contains 15 residues. The germline V and J ends were trimmed by 1 base and 0 bases, with 9 bases remaining between them. The germline V gene encodes CDR1 MNHNS and CDR2 SASEGT. The CDR3 spells CASSEGGVVNTEAFF. Here the CDR3 DNA reads TGTGCCAGCAGTGAAGGGGGAGTGGTGAACACTGAAGCTTTCTTT.

This chain connects TRBV27 to TRBJ2-3, with 7 bases lining up with TRBD2. This CDR3 comprises 18 residues. CDR1 is MNHEY and CDR2 is SMNVEV in the germline V gene (reference sequence). The J segment lost 7 bases and the V segment lost 5 bases, leaving 21 bases of the junction unmatched. The CDR3 sequence: CASSPQGPGLVLLNTQYF. CDR3 sequence (DNA): TGTGCCAGCAGTCCTCAAGGGCCCGGACTAGTTCTATTAAATACGCAGTATTTT.

The V gene is TRBV14, the J gene TRBJ2-1; 9 bases are shared with TRBD2. After removal of 4 bases from V and 7 bases from J, the junction contained 11 bases not matched to a gene. Germline V gives CDR1 SGHDN, CDR2 FVKESK. This CDR3 has 16 residues. The CDR3 region is CASSPPTGLAGNEQFF. The CDR3 DNA reads as TGTGCCAGCAGCCCGCCAACTGGGCTAGCGGGAAATGAGCAGTTCTTC. The complete variable domain, with remaining parts taken from reference TRBV14 and TRBJ2-1, reads EAGVTQFPSHSVIEKGQTVTLRCDPISGHDNLYWYRRVMGKEIKFLLHFVKESKQDESGMPNNRFLAERTGGTYSTLKVQPAELEDSGVYFCASSPPTGLAGNEQFFGPGTRLTVL.

This chain joins TRBV19 and TRBJ2-2; D possibly corresponds to TRBD1 (5 bases). The CDR3 consists of 14 residues. The ends were cut back, 0 bases at V and 4 bases at J, with 6 bases in the middle. The V gene's germline CDR1 is LNHDA and CDR2 SQIVND (reference sequence). The DNA of the CDR3 is TGTGCCAGTAGTATAGAAGGGGCCACCGGGGAGCTGTTTTTT. Translated, it gives CASSIEGATGELFF.

This chain links TRBV9 with TRBJ1-2; D gene unclear. The CDR3 runs 13 residues. Between the trimmed V and J ends, which lost 4 bases and 7 bases, there was a span of 14 bases. Germline V gives CDR1 SGDLS, CDR2 YYNGEE. CDR3 region: CASSPDNFFGYTF. The CDR3 DNA sequence: TGTGCCAGCAGCCCTGACAACTTCTTTGGCTACACCTTC.

The chain couples TRBV2 to TRBJ1-2; D is possibly TRBD1 (5 bases). The CDR3 covers 13 residues. Germline V gene sequence: CDR1 SNHLY, CDR2 FYNNEI. V shed 6 bases and J shed 1 base, with 9 bases lying between them. The CDR3 is CASRRGGNYGYTF. For the CDR3, the DNA is TGTGCCAGCAGAAGGGGCGGTAACTATGGCTACACCTTC.

The sample holds one count of this clone. This chain uses TRBV10-3 with TRBJ2-3; maybe TRBD2 (5 bases). V shed 10 bases and J shed 2 bases, with 13 bases lying between them. Germline V gene lookup returns CDR1 ENHRY and CDR2 SYGVKD. The CDR3 is 13 residues long. This CDR3 is CATRTGPTDTQYF. CDR3 DNA sequence: TGTGCCACGAGGACTGGTCCCACAGATACGCAGTATTTT.

This chain links TRBV5-4 with TRBJ2-7; TRBD2 matches 11 bases. V lost 0 bases and J lost 7; bases outside the gene matches: 9. This CDR3 is built from 16 residues. Germline lookup yields CDR1 SGHNT and CDR2 YYREEE (reference sequence). The CDR3 sequence: CASSLDLSGGAGEQYF. The CDR3 DNA follows: TGTGCCAGCAGCTTGGATCTTAGCGGGGGGGCGGGTGAGCAGTACTTC.

This clone was seen just once. The chain is built from TRBV18 and TRBJ1-1; D is uncertain. The length of the CDR3 is 14 residues. Trimming shortened V by 3 bases and J by 3 bases, and 11 bases separated the two germline ends. Germline V lookup: CDR1 KGHSH, CDR2 LQKENI. The CDR3 region has the DNA TGTGCCAGCTCACCCCCCGGGTGGGACACTGAAGCTTTCTTT. This gives the protein CASSPPGWDTEAFF.